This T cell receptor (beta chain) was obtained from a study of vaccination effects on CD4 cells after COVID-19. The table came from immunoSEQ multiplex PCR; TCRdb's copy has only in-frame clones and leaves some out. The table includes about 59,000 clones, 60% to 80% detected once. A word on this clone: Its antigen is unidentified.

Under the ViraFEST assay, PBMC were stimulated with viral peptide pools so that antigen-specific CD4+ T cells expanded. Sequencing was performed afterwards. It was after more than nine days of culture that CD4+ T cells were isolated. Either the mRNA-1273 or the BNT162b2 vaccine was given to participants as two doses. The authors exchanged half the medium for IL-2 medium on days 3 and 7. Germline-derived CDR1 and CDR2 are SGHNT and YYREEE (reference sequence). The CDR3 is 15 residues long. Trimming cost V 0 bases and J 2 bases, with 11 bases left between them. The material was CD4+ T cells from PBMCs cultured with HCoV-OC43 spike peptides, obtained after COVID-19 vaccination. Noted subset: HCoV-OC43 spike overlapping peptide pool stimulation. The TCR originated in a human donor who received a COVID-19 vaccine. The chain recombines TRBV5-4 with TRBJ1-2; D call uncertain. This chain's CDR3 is CASSLERGSNYGYTF. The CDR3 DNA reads TGTGCCAGCAGCTTGGAACGGGGATCCAACTATGGCTACACCTTC.